This T cell receptor (beta chain) was captured by sequencing in a study of T-cell memory formation after mild COVID-19. Regarding the study as a whole: Second-wave clones with a day 37 peak had unconfirmed SARS-CoV-2 specificity.

TCRdb called the 5' RACE reads again in MiXCR, with one record for every CDR3 protein. Of hundreds of thousands of distinct CDR3 sequences listed, roughly 15% are singletons. This CDR3 is built from 13 residues. The trim removed 5 bases at V and 5 bases at J, leaving 6 bases unmatched. Germline V gene sequence: CDR1 DFQATT, CDR2 SNEGSKA (reference sequence). This clonotype was picked up many times. Its specificity is not known. Sequenced material: PBMCs or a T cell subset sorted from them (not recorded which). The chain employs TRBV20-1 and TRBJ1-5, with TRBD1 matching 7 bases. This clonotype originated in a man younger than 35 who had mild COVID-19 (a few samples of this study predate the infection). Cell type and time point are not known. Here the CDR3 reads CSAGRGADQPQHF. For the CDR3, the DNA is TGCAGTGCTGGCAGGGGGGCAGATCAGCCCCAGCATTTT.